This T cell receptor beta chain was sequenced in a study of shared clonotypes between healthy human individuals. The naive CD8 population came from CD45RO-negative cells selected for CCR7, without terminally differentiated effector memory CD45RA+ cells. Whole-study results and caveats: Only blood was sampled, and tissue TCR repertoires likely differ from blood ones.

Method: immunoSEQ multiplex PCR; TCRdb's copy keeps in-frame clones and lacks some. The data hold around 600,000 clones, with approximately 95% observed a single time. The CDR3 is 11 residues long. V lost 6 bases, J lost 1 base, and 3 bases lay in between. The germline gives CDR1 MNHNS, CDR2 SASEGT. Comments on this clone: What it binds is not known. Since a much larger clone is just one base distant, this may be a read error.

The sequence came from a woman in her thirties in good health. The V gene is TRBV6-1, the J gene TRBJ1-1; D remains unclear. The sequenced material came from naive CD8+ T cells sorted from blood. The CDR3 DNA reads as TGTGCCAGCAGCTCGAACACTGAAGCTTTCTTT. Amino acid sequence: CASSSNTEAFF.